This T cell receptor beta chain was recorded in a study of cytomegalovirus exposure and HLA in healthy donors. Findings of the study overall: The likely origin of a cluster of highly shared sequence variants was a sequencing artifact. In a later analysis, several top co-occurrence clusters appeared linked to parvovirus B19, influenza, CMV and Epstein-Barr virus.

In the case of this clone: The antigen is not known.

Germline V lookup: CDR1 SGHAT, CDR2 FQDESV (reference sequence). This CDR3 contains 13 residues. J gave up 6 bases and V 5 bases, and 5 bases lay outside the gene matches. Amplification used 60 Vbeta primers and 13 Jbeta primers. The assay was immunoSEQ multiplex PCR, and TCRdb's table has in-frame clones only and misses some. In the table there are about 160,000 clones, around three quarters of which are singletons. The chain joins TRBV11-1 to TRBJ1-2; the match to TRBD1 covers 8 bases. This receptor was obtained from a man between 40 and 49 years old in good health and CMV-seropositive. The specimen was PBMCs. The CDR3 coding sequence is TGTGCCAGCAGCCGATGGACAGGGAATGGCTACACCTTC. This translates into CASSRWTGNGYTF.